These T cell receptor beta chains were read from a single sample in a study of OX40 agonist ivuxolimab in advanced cancers. Repertoires were generated with immunoSEQ multiplex PCR, while TCRdb's copy carries only in-frame clones and drops some. The data show over 45,000 clones, more than 80% seen once. The sequences come from CD4+ or CD8+ T cells sorted from blood, collected in a trial of the OX40 agonist ivuxolimab. These receptor sequences come from an adult with an advanced solid tumor such as melanoma, head and neck, liver or kidney cancer. Each CDR3 is given with its conserved first and last residue. D genes are given only for firm matches. Not every row has a clone size; where given, it reads once, few, many or a size class.

clone size: NA
D gene: NA
V gene: TRBV7-6
J gene: TRBJ1-2
CDR3 DNA: TGTGCCAGCAGCTTAGCCCCCAGGACTAACTATGGCTACACCTTC
CDR3 protein: CASSLAPRTNYGYTF

clone size: NA
D gene: NA
V gene: TRBV19
J gene: TRBJ2-7
CDR3 DNA: TGTGCCAGTAGTCCCGGGACATATTACGAGCAGTACTTC
CDR3 protein: CASSPGTYYEQYF

clone size: NA
D gene: NA
V gene: TRBV7-2
J gene: TRBJ1-6
CDR3 DNA: TGTGCCAGCAGTACGGGAATTTTGGGATCACCCCTCCACTTT
CDR3 protein: CASSTGILGSPLHF

clone size: NA
D gene: TRBD1
V gene: TRBV6-6
J gene: TRBJ1-4
CDR3 DNA: TGTGCCAGTAAGACAGGGGCGCGTGAAAAACTGTTTTTT
CDR3 protein: CASKTGAREKLFF

clone size: NA
D gene: NA
V gene: TRBV4-1
J gene: TRBJ1-3
CDR3 DNA: TGCGCCAGCAGCCAAGGGCAGTCTGCAGCTGGAAACACCATATATTTT
CDR3 protein: CASSQGQSAAGNTIYF

clone size: NA
D gene: TRBD1
V gene: TRBV19
J gene: TRBJ1-1
CDR3 DNA: TGTGCCAGCCTAGAGGACAGGGGGAACACTGAAGCTTTCTTT
CDR3 protein: CASLEDRGNTEAFF

clone size: NA
D gene: NA
V gene: TRBV14
J gene: TRBJ2-5
CDR3 DNA: TGTGCCAGCAGCCGAGGGCGCGAGGAGACCCAGTACTTC
CDR3 protein: CASSRGREETQYF

clone size: NA
D gene: TRBD1
V gene: TRBV4-3
J gene: TRBJ2-3
CDR3 DNA: TGCGCCAGCAGCCTGGGACAGGGGGCAGGAGATACGCAGTATTTT
CDR3 protein: CASSLGQGAGDTQYF

clone size: NA
D gene: TRBD2
V gene: TRBV7-2
J gene: TRBJ2-3
CDR3 DNA: TGTGCCAGCAGCCCCGGGGGGGCCGGAAATAATACGCAGTATTTT
CDR3 protein: CASSPGGAGNNTQYF

clone size: NA
D gene: NA
V gene: TRBV5-1
J gene: TRBJ1-2
CDR3 DNA: TGCGCCAGCAGCCCGGGGGCCGGGGTTGGTGGCTACACCTTC
CDR3 protein: CASSPGAGVGGYTF

clone size: NA
D gene: NA
V gene: TRBV7-7
J gene: TRBJ2-7
CDR3 DNA: TGTGCTAGCAGCCTCCGTTTAGGACCCCGAGTTCACGAGCAGTACTTC
CDR3 protein: CASSLRLGPRVHEQYF

clone size: NA
D gene: TRBD1
V gene: TRBV2
J gene: TRBJ1-1
CDR3 DNA: TGTGCCAGCAACCGGGACAGGGGCACTGAAGCTTTCTTT
CDR3 protein: CASNRDRGTEAFF

clone size: NA
D gene: NA
V gene: TRBV5-1
J gene: TRBJ2-3
CDR3 DNA: TGCGCCACCTCTGTGTGGCCAGAAACCACAGATACGCAGTATTTT
CDR3 protein: CATSVWPETTDTQYF

clone size: NA
D gene: NA
V gene: TRBV11-1
J gene: TRBJ2-4
CDR3 DNA: TGTGCCAGCAGCACTGGGGAAGGCAGGGTGGGTGGGAACATTCAGTACTTC
CDR3 protein: CASSTGEGRVGGNIQYF

clone size: NA
D gene: NA
V gene: TRBV6-5
J gene: TRBJ2-5
CDR3 DNA: TGTGCCAGCAGCAAACAGGGCGCCGAGACCCAGTACTTC
CDR3 protein: CASSKQGAETQYF

clone size: once
D gene: TRBD1
V gene: TRBV18
J gene: TRBJ1-3
CDR3 DNA: TGTGCCAGCTCACCGACGGGACAGGTATCTGGAAACACCATATATTTT
CDR3 protein: CASSPTGQVSGNTIYF

clone size: NA
D gene: NA
V gene: TRBV5-6
J gene: TRBJ1-5
CDR3 DNA: TGTGCCAGCAGCTTGTCACAGGTGGGCAATCAGCCCCAGCATTTT
CDR3 protein: CASSLSQVGNQPQHF

clone size: NA
D gene: NA
V gene: TRBV13
J gene: TRBJ2-4
CDR3 DNA: TGTGCCAGCAGCTTAGGGGGGGCGCAGGACATTCAGTACTTC
CDR3 protein: CASSLGGAQDIQYF

clone size: NA
D gene: TRBD1
V gene: TRBV5-1
J gene: TRBJ1-4
CDR3 DNA: TGCGCCAGCAGCAGCCGGACAGGGTTAAATGAAAAACTGTTTTTT
CDR3 protein: CASSSRTGLNEKLFF

clone size: NA
D gene: TRBD1
V gene: TRBV29-1
J gene: TRBJ2-1
CDR3 DNA: TGCAGCGTATACACAGGGGGCCATTACAATGAGCAGTTCTTC
CDR3 protein: CSVYTGGHYNEQFF

clone size: once
D gene: TRBD2
V gene: TRBV5-4
J gene: TRBJ2-5
CDR3 DNA: TGTGCCAGCAGAGTCACGACTAGCGGGGAAGGAGAGACCCAGTACTTC
CDR3 protein: CASRVTTSGEGETQYF

clone size: once
D gene: NA
V gene: TRBV19
J gene: TRBJ2-2
CDR3 DNA: TGTGCCAGTAGTATAGGCCCAGTTATTAACACCGGGGAGCTGTTTTTT
CDR3 protein: CASSIGPVINTGELFF

clone size: NA
D gene: TRBD2
V gene: TRBV5-8
J gene: TRBJ2-1
CDR3 DNA: TGTGCCAGCAGCCCCTCCCTACTAGCGGGGGGAAGCAATGAGCAGTTCTTC
CDR3 protein: CASSPSLLAGGSNEQFF

clone size: NA
D gene: NA
V gene: TRBV4-3
J gene: TRBJ2-7
CDR3 DNA: TGCGCCAGCAGCCAAGAAAGGGGGGGTAACCTGGGACCTTCCTACGAGCAGTACTTC
CDR3 protein: CASSQERGGNLGPSYEQYF

clone size: NA
D gene: TRBD2
V gene: TRBV7-8
J gene: TRBJ2-3
CDR3 DNA: TGTGCCAGCAGCTTGGGAGGGGCAACAGATACGCAGTATTTT
CDR3 protein: CASSLGGATDTQYF

clone size: NA
D gene: NA
V gene: TRBV6-1
J gene: TRBJ2-2
CDR3 DNA: TGTGCCAGCAGCCCACAGCCCTTGAACACCGGGGAGCTGTTTTTT
CDR3 protein: CASSPQPLNTGELFF

clone size: once
D gene: NA
V gene: TRBV19
J gene: TRBJ1-2
CDR3 DNA: TGTGCCAGTAGGGCCGCCCCAGCTAACTATGGCTACACCTTC
CDR3 protein: CASRAAPANYGYTF

clone size: few
D gene: TRBD2
V gene: TRBV2
J gene: TRBJ2-1
CDR3 DNA: TGTGCCAGCTGGGGACTAGCGCACAACAATGAGCAGTTCTTC
CDR3 protein: CASWGLAHNNEQFF

clone size: NA
D gene: NA
V gene: TRBV7-2
J gene: TRBJ1-1
CDR3 DNA: TGTGCCAGCAGCCCTAGTCGTCTTACTGAAGCTTTCTTT
CDR3 protein: CASSPSRLTEAFF

clone size: NA
D gene: NA
V gene: TRBV30
J gene: TRBJ1-2
CDR3 DNA: TGTGCCTACCTTCTTTGGCAGTTCGGCTACACCTTC
CDR3 protein: CAYLLWQFGYTF

clone size: NA
D gene: TRBD1
V gene: TRBV7-2
J gene: TRBJ1-2
CDR3 DNA: TGTGCCAGCAGCAGACGGGACAGAGGGGACTATGGCTACACCTTC
CDR3 protein: CASSRRDRGDYGYTF

clone size: NA
D gene: NA
V gene: TRBV6-5
J gene: TRBJ1-5
CDR3 DNA: TGTGCCAGCAGAAACGCAGATCAGCCCCAGCATTTT
CDR3 protein: CASRNADQPQHF

clone size: NA
D gene: NA
V gene: TRBV30
J gene: TRBJ2-4
CDR3 DNA: TGTGCCTGGAGTGCTATGACTACCTCGGACATTCAGTACTTC
CDR3 protein: CAWSAMTTSDIQYF

clone size: few
D gene: NA
V gene: TRBV6-5
J gene: TRBJ1-5
CDR3 DNA: TGTGCCAGCAGAGGGCCGGGGGGGAACAATCAGCCCCAGCATTTT
CDR3 protein: CASRGPGGNNQPQHF

clone size: few
D gene: NA
V gene: TRBV15
J gene: TRBJ2-2
CDR3 DNA: TGTGCCACCAGCAGAGATAGAGGCGGAAGGGTAGGGACCGGGGAGCTGTTTTTT
CDR3 protein: CATSRDRGGRVGTGELFF

clone size: NA
D gene: NA
V gene: TRBV5-1
J gene: TRBJ1-6
CDR3 DNA: TGCGCCAGCAGCTTGGTGGGTTCTGCCTCCTATAATTCACCCCTCCACTTT
CDR3 protein: CASSLVGSASYNSPLHF

clone size: once
D gene: NA
V gene: TRBV29-1
J gene: TRBJ1-2
CDR3 DNA: TGCAGCGTTGGTAGGGTCGAAATGGTTGGCTACACCTTC
CDR3 protein: CSVGRVEMVGYTF

clone size: NA
D gene: NA
V gene: TRBV21-1
J gene: TRBJ2-7
CDR3 DNA: TGTGCCAGCGCGAGCAGAAACAGATCAATGTTATGCTTC
CDR3 protein: CASASRNRSMLCF

clone size: NA
D gene: NA
V gene: TRBV4-1
J gene: TRBJ2-5
CDR3 DNA: TGCGCCAGCAGCCCCAGCGGACAGCAGTCTCGAGAGACCCAGTACTTC
CDR3 protein: CASSPSGQQSRETQYF

clone size: NA
D gene: NA
V gene: TRBV5-8
J gene: TRBJ2-3
CDR3 DNA: TGTGCCAGCAGCTTGCTGGCCAGTCTAGGGGCAGATACGCAGTATTTT
CDR3 protein: CASSLLASLGADTQYF

clone size: once
D gene: NA
V gene: TRBV7-8
J gene: TRBJ1-5
CDR3 DNA: TGTGCCAGCAGCACCCCGGGACGGAAAGATCAGCCCCAGCATTTT
CDR3 protein: CASSTPGRKDQPQHF

clone size: NA
D gene: NA
V gene: TRBV19
J gene: TRBJ2-5
CDR3 DNA: TGTGCCAGTAGTATAGAGGTCCAGTCATACGAGACCCAGTACTTC
CDR3 protein: CASSIEVQSYETQYF

clone size: NA
D gene: TRBD2
V gene: TRBV7-2
J gene: TRBJ2-1
CDR3 DNA: TGTGCCAGCAGCTTAGGGCTAGCGGTCAGCAATGAGCAGTTCTTC
CDR3 protein: CASSLGLAVSNEQFF

clone size: NA
D gene: NA
V gene: TRBV6-1
J gene: TRBJ2-5
CDR3 DNA: TGTGCCAGCAGTTTAAATGACGGGGAGACCCAGTACTTC
CDR3 protein: CASSLNDGETQYF

clone size: NA
D gene: TRBD1
V gene: TRBV5-1
J gene: TRBJ1-2
CDR3 DNA: TGCGCCAGCAGCAAGGGACAGGGAGAGGACTACACCTTC
CDR3 protein: CASSKGQGEDYTF

clone size: NA
D gene: NA
V gene: TRBV18
J gene: TRBJ2-5
CDR3 DNA: TGTGCCAGCTCACCACGGGGTAACGGGGCAAACCAAGAGACCCAGTACTTC
CDR3 protein: CASSPRGNGANQETQYF

clone size: NA
D gene: NA
V gene: TRBV20-1
J gene: TRBJ1-1
CDR3 DNA: TGCAGTGCTAGTCACACTGAAGCTTTCTTT
CDR3 protein: CSASHTEAFF

clone size: NA
D gene: NA
V gene: TRBV5-8
J gene: TRBJ2-3
CDR3 DNA: TGTGCCAGCAGCTTGTTTCGGGGGACGGCCCCAGATACGCAGTATTTT
CDR3 protein: CASSLFRGTAPDTQYF

clone size: NA
D gene: TRBD1
V gene: TRBV5-4
J gene: TRBJ1-2
CDR3 DNA: TGTGCCAGCAGCCGGGGGGGGACAGGGGCCTATGGCTACACCTTC
CDR3 protein: CASSRGGTGAYGYTF

clone size: NA
D gene: TRBD1
V gene: TRBV27
J gene: TRBJ1-1
CDR3 DNA: TGTGCCAGCAGTCCCAGACAGGGGCTTAAGGCTTTCTTT
CDR3 protein: CASSPRQGLKAFF

clone size: NA
D gene: TRBD1
V gene: TRBV7-3
J gene: TRBJ2-4
CDR3 DNA: TGTGCCAGCAGTCGCTCCAGCACCGGGACAGCTTCAATTCAGTACTTC
CDR3 protein: CASSRSSTGTASIQYF

clone size: NA
D gene: TRBD2
V gene: TRBV11-2
J gene: TRBJ2-1
CDR3 DNA: TGTGCCAGCAGCTTAGCCCGACTAGCGGGGGGCCTAGATGAGCAGTTCTTC
CDR3 protein: CASSLARLAGGLDEQFF

clone size: NA
D gene: NA
V gene: TRBV7-6
J gene: TRBJ2-1
CDR3 DNA: TGTGCCAGCAGCTTCCCTTTTCGGATGGGGGCGCACAATGAGCAGTTCTTC
CDR3 protein: CASSFPFRMGAHNEQFF

clone size: NA
D gene: NA
V gene: TRBV19
J gene: TRBJ2-4
CDR3 DNA: TGTGCCAGTAGTGATTTCGGACGGGAAAACATTCAGTACTTC
CDR3 protein: CASSDFGRENIQYF

clone size: few
D gene: TRBD2
V gene: TRBV10-1
J gene: TRBJ2-6
CDR3 DNA: TGCGCCAGCAGTCATATAGCGGGGAGCTCTGGGGCCAACGTCCTGACTTTC
CDR3 protein: CASSHIAGSSGANVLTF

clone size: NA
D gene: NA
V gene: TRBV5-1
J gene: TRBJ2-5
CDR3 DNA: TGCGCCAGCAGCTTTGAGGGGCGCGGGGACCTCACGGAGACCCAGTACTTC
CDR3 protein: CASSFEGRGDLTETQYF

clone size: NA
D gene: TRBD2
V gene: TRBV7-2
J gene: TRBJ2-1
CDR3 DNA: TGTGCCAGCAGCCCTAGGACTAGCGGGGAGAATGAGCAGTTCTTC
CDR3 protein: CASSPRTSGENEQFF

clone size: NA
D gene: NA
V gene: TRBV7-2
J gene: TRBJ2-7
CDR3 DNA: TGTGCCAGCAGCTTTCAGTCGACGGGAATAGCCTACGAGCAGTACTTC
CDR3 protein: CASSFQSTGIAYEQYF

clone size: NA
D gene: NA
V gene: TRBV6-6
J gene: TRBJ1-2
CDR3 DNA: TGTGCCAGCAGTTTTCTAGGCCAGGGCCCTAACTATGGCTACACCTTC
CDR3 protein: CASSFLGQGPNYGYTF